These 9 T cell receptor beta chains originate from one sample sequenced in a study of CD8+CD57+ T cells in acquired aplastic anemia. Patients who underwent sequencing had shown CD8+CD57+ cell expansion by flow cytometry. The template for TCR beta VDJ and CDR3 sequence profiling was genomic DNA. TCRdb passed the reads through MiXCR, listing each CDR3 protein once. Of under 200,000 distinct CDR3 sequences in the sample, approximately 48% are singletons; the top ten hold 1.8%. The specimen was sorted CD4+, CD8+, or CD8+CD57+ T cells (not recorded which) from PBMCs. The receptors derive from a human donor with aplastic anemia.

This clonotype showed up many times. The DNA for the CDR3 is TGTGCCAGCAGCGTAGCTGGAGGGGGCTACGAGCAGTACTTC. Protein: CASSVAGGGYEQYF. V and J are TRBV9 and TRBJ2-7; D is tentatively TRBD1 or TRBD2 (6 bases each). Germline V gene lookup returns CDR1 SGDLS and CDR2 YYNGEE. The V end lost 0 bases, the J end lost 3 bases, and 10 bases lay between the germline ends. This CDR3 has 14 amino acids.

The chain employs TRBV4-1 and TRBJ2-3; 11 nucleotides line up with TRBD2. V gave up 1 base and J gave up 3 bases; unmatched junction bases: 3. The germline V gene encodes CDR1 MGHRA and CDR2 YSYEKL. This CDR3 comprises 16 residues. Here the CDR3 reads CASSQGASGRTDTQYF. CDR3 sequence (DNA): TGCGCCAGCAGCCAAGGAGCTAGCGGGAGGACAGATACGCAGTATTTT.

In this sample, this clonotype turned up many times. CDR3 loop: CATSRDLGEKLFF. The CDR3 region has the DNA TGTGCCACCAGCAGAGATCTGGGTGAAAAACTGTTTTTT. The J gene is TRBJ1-4, the V gene TRBV15; D unresolved. Germline V gives CDR1 LNHNV, CDR2 YYDKDF (reference sequence). Trimming took 0 bases from V and 7 from J, leaving 6 bases between them. CDR3 size: 13 residues.

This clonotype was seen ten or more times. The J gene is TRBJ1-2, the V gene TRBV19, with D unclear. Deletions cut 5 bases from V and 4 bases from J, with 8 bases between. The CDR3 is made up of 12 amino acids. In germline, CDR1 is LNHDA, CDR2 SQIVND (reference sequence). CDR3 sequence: CASSAKGYGYTF. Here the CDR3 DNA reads TGTGCCAGTAGTGCGAAGGGCTATGGCTACACCTTC.

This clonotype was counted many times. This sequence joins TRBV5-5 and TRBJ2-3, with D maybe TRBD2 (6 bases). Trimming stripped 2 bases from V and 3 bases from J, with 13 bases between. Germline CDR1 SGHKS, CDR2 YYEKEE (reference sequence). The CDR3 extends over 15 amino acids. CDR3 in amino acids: CASSLAGRATDTQYF. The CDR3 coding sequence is TGTGCCAGCAGCTTAGCGGGTAGGGCTACAGATACGCAGTATTTT.

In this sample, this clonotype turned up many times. The CDR3 sequence: CASSLDPMNTEAFF. CDR3 DNA: TGTGCCAGCAGCTTAGACCCGATGAACACTGAAGCTTTCTTT. J is TRBJ1-1 and V is TRBV7-2; D ambiguous. V dropped 1 base and J dropped 0 bases, with 6 bases sitting between them. CDR3 length: 14 residues. Germline values: CDR1 SGHTA, CDR2 FQGNSA.

CDR3 protein: CASSQDAGARETQYF. CDR3 nucleotide sequence: TGTGCCAGCAGCCAAGACGCAGGGGCGCGGGAGACCCAGTACTTC. The gene calls are TRBV14 and TRBJ2-5, with D possibly matching TRBD1 (6 bases). Trimming removed 0 bases at V and 5 bases at J, with 13 bases between. Germline V lookup: CDR1 SGHDN, CDR2 FVKESK. This CDR3 has 15 residues.

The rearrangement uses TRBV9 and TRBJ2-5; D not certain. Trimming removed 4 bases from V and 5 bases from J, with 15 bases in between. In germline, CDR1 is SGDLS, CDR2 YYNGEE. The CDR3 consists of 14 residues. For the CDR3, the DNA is TGTGCCAGCAGCCCCGACTTGTCTATGGAGACCCAGTACTTC. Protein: CASSPDLSMETQYF.

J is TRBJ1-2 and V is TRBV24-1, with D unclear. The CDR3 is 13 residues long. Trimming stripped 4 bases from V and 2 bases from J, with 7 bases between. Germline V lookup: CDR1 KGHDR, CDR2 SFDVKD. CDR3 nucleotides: TGTGCCACCAGTGAGGACGGAAACTATGGCTACACCTTC. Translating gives CATSEDGNYGYTF.